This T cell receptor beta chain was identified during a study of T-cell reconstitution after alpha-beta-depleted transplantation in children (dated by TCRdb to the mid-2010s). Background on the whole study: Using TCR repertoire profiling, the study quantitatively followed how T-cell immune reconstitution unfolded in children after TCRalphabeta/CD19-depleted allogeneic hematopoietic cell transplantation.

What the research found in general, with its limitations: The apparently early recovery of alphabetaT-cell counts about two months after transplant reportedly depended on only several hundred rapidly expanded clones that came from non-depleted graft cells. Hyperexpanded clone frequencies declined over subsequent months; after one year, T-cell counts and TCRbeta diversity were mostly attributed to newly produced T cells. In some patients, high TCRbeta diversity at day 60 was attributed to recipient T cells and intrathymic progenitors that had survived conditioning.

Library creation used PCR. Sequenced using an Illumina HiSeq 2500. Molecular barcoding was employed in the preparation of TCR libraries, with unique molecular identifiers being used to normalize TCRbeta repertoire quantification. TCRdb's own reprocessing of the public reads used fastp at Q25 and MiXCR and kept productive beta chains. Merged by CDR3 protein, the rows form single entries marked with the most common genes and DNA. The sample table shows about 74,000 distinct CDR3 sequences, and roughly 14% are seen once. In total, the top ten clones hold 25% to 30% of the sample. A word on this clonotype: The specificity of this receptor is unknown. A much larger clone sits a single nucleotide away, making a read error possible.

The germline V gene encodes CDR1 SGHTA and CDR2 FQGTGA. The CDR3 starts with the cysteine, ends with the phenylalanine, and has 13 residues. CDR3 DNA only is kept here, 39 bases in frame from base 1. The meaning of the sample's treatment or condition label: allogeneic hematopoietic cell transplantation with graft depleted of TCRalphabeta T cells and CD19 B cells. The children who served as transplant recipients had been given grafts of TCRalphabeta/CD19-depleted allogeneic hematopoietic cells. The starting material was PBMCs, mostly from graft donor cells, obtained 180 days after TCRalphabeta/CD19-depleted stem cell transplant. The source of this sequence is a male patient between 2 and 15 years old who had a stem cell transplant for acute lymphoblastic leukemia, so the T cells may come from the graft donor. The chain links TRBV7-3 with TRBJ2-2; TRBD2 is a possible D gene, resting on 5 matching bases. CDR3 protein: CASRTRVAGDLFF. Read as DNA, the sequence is TGTGCCAGCAGGACCAGAGTGGCCGGGGATCTGTTTTTT.